Sequencing of this TCR beta chain was carried out in a study of blood T cell repertoires in COVID-19. Study-level background: COVID-19 samples from acute and convalescent phases originated in the United States, Italy and Spain.

Under the authors' procedure: Quantification of nucleated cells was approximated via reference gene primer amplification. Sequencing was performed with immunoSEQ multiplex PCR; in TCRdb, only in-frame clones are kept and a portion is missing. The V and J calls and the clone size are those of that table, but D and trimming were determined from the DNA. Here the sample spans over 100,000 clones, 70% to 90% being singletons. This CDR3 comprises 14 residues. V was pared by 6 bases and J by 6 bases, with 14 bases between. Germline CDR1 reads SNHLY; CDR2 reads FYNNEI. The chain carries TRBV2 and TRBJ2-2, with D tentatively TRBD2 (5 bases). The source of this sequence is a human donor in a cohort sampled during active COVID-19. Sequencing was performed on peripheral blood. The chain's CDR3 is CASRVTSSPGELFF. The CDR3 DNA reads TGTGCCAGCAGGGTAACTAGTTCGCCCGGGGAGCTGTTTTTT.